Below are 11 T cell receptor beta chains sequenced from a single sample in a study of beta chain features in type 1 diabetes. All of the isolated RNA was reverse transcribed, so expressed TCRB transcripts were sequenced. TCRdb's copy holds only in-frame clones and misses some; the assay was immunoSEQ multiplex PCR. The sample consists of hundreds of thousands of clones, about 14% of them appearing once. The sequencing input was central memory CD4+ T cells from blood. The receptors shown here come from a man aged 25-45 years in good health.

This clone came up a few times. The chain is built from TRBV19 and TRBJ1-5, with D uncertain. V was clipped by 5 bases and J by 6 bases, with 17 bases between them. Germline V CDR1 and CDR2: LNHDA, SQIVND (reference sequence). The CDR3 totals 15 residues. The CDR3 bases are TGTGCCAGTAGTCCGATAGAGGAACATAGTCAGCCCCAGCATTTT. It codes for CASSPIEEHSQPQHF.

As to this clone: At one boundary the junction diverges from the germline segment, which might be a read error. Other nucleotide sequences from this sample produce the same CDR3. V usage is TRBV4-3 and J usage is TRBJ2-3; the D gene is possibly TRBD2 (5 bases). This CDR3 has 14 residues. Germline V gives CDR1 LGHNA, CDR2 YSLEER. The CDR3 DNA reads TGCGCCAGCAGCCAAGCCGCGGGCACAGATACGCAATATTTT. Amino acids: CASSQAAGTDTQYF.

This clone was seen at least ten times. CDR3 in amino acids: CASSSGTSFPYEQYV. In DNA form, the CDR3 reads TGTGCCAGCAGCTCCGGGACTAGCTTTCCCTACGAGCAGTACGTC. V and J are TRBV7-9 and TRBJ2-7; 9 positions agree with TRBD2. V gave up 4 bases and J gave up 2 bases; unmatched junction bases: 6. In germline, CDR1 is SEHNR, CDR2 FQNEAQ (reference sequence). This CDR3 region has 15 residues.

This chain links TRBV27 with TRBJ1-2; D is undetermined. This CDR3 spans 13 amino acids. Germline V gene data show CDR1 as MNHEY and CDR2 as SMNVEV (reference sequence). V lost 5 bases, J lost 4 bases, and 11 bases lay in between. Here the CDR3 reads CASSGSSAYGYTF. As DNA, the CDR3 is TGTGCCAGCAGTGGTTCCTCGGCCTATGGCTACACCTTC.

In its sample, this clone was seen a few times. The gene calls are TRBV7-9 and TRBJ2-5, with D perhaps matching TRBD2 (5 bases). From germline, CDR1 is SEHNR and CDR2 FQNEAQ (reference sequence). The CDR3 is 14 residues long. V lost 5 bases and J lost 2, with 12 bases in between. For the CDR3, the DNA is TGTGCCAGCAGCGAGGGCAGCCCACAAGAGACCCAGTACTTC. The encoded protein is CASSEGSPQETQYF.

The chain employs TRBV7-3 and TRBJ1-1; D may be TRBD1 (5 bases). V shed 5 bases and J shed 1 base, with 11 bases lying between them. CDR3 length equals 14 residues. Germline CDR1 SGHTA, CDR2 FQGTGA. DNA of the CDR3: TGTGCCAGCAGCCCTAATACAGGGAACACTGAAGCTTTCTTT. Protein product: CASSPNTGNTEAFF.

V and J are TRBV5-4 and TRBJ2-3, with D unresolved. Germline CDR1 SGHNT, CDR2 YYREEE (reference sequence). V lost 0 bases, J lost 0 bases, and 8 bases lay in between. The CDR3 is 15 amino acids. The CDR3 is CASSLEIQSTDTQYF. The CDR3 region has the DNA TGTGCCAGCAGCTTGGAGATACAGAGCACAGATACGCAGTATTTT.

CDR3 DNA sequence: TGCAGCGTCGCAATCACGGATCGGGAGACCCAGTACTTC. Translation: CSVAITDRETQYF. The chain uses TRBV29-1 and TRBJ2-5, with D unclear. Trimming removed 6 bases from V and 5 bases from J, with 16 bases in between. CDR3 length: 13 residues. Germline lookup yields CDR1 SQVTM and CDR2 ANQGSEA.

The chain links TRBV19 to TRBJ1-1; D gene uncertain. V lost 5 bases to trimming and J lost 0 bases, with 7 bases between them. CDR1 LNHDA and CDR2 SQIVND come from the germline V gene (reference sequence). This CDR3 region has 13 residues. The CDR3 region is CASSRQMNTEAFF. For the CDR3, the DNA is TGTGCCAGTAGTCGGCAGATGAACACTGAAGCTTTCTTT.

A few counts support this clone. V gene TRBV9 combines with J gene TRBJ1-2; D perhaps matches TRBD1 (5 bases). This CDR3 is 11 amino acids long. With 4 bases removed from V and 11 bases from J, the gap between germline ends came to 12 bases. From germline, CDR1 is SGDLS and CDR2 YYNGEE. Here the CDR3 reads CASSRGYQYTF. The DNA for the CDR3 is TGTGCCAGCAGCCGGGGGTACCAATACACCTTC.

The V call is TRBV7-2, the J call TRBJ1-1; D remains unclear. The germline V gene encodes CDR1 SGHTA and CDR2 FQGNSA. V gave up 2 bases and J gave up 2 bases, with 9 bases separating them. The CDR3 extends over 14 amino acids. The CDR3 reads CASSLRISNTEAFF. Written as DNA, the CDR3 is TGTGCCAGCAGCTTAAGGATTAGTAACACTGAAGCTTTCTTT.